This T cell receptor (beta chain) was captured by sequencing in a study of blood T cell repertoires in COVID-19. Study in general: The United States, Italy and Spain provided the acute and convalescent COVID-19 samples. PBMCs, B-cell-depleted T cells, or T cells were the source of the cDNA or gDNA that made up the material.

Study processing details: By means of reference gene primer amplification, nucleated cell counts were estimated. The assay was immunoSEQ multiplex PCR, and TCRdb's table has in-frame clones only and misses some. V, J and clone size are those of that table, while D and trimming were read from the DNA. Altogether 150,000 to 200,000 clones are present, around 67% being singletons, with the ten largest covering under 3.5%. Germline assignment: CDR1 SGHRS and CDR2 YFSETQ. The CDR3 runs to 14 residues. Between the trimmed V and J ends, which lost 0 bases and 4 bases, there was a span of 10 bases. Sequencing was done on a sample of peripheral blood. The clonotype comes from a woman older than 75 with acute or convalescent COVID-19. The chain couples TRBV5-1 to TRBJ1-2; D uncertain. The CDR3 nucleotides are TGCGCCAGCAGCTTGGGTGACGGACTCTATGGCTACACCTTC. Translated: CASSLGDGLYGYTF.